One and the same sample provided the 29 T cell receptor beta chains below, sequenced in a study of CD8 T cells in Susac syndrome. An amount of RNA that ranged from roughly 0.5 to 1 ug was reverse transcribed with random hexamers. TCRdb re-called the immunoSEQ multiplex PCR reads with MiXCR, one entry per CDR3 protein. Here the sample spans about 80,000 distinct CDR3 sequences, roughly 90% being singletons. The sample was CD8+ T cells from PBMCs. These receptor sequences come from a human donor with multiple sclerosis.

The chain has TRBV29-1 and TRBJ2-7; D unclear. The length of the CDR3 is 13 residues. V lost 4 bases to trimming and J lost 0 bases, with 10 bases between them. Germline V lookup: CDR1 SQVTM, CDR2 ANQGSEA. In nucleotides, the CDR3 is TGCAGCGTTGTGCCGGAAAGCTCCTACGAGCAGTACTTC. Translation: CSVVPESSYEQYF.

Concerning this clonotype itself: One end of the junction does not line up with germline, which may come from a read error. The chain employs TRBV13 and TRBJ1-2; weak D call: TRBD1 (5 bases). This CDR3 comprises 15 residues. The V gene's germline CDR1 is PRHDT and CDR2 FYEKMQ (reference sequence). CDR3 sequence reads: CASSLGVATNYGYTF. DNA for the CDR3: TGTGCCAGCAGCCTAGGGGTGGCCACTAACTATGGCTACACCTTC.

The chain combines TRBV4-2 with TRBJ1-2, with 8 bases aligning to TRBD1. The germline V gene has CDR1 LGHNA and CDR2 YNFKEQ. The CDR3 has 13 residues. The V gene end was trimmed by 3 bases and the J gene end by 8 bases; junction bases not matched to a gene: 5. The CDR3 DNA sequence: TGTGCCAGCAGCCATGGGACAGGCGACGGCTACACCTTC. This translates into CASSHGTGDGYTF.

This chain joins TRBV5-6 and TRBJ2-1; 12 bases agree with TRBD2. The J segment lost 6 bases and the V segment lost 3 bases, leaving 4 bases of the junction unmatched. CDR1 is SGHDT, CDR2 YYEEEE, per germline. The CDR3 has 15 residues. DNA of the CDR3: TGTGCCAGCAGCTATCCTAGCGGGGGGGTCAATGAGCAGTTCTTC. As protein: CASSYPSGGVNEQFF.

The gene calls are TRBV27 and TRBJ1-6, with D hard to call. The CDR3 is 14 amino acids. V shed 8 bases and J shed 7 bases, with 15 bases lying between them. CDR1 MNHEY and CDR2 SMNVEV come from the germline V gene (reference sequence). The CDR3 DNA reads TGTGCCAGCGGTTCTGGGCAGACCAATTCACCCCTCCACTTT. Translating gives CASGSGQTNSPLHF.

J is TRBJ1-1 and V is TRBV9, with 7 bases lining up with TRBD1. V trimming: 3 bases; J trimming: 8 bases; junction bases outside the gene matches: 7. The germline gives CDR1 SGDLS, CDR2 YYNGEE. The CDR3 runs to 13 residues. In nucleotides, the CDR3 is TGTGCCAGCAGCGATCGTTTGACAGGGGAAGCTTTCTTT. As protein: CASSDRLTGEAFF.

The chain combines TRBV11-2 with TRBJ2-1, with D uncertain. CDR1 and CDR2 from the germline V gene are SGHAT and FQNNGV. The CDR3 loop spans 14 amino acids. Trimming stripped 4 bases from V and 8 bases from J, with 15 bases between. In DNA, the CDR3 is TGTGCCAGCAGCTCAAGGACCCCGCCCTATGAGCAGTTCTTC. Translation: CASSSRTPPYEQFF.

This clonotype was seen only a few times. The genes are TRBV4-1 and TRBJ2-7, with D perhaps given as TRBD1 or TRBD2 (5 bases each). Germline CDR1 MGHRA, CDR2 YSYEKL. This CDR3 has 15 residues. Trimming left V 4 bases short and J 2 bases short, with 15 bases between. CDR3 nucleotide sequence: TGCGCCAGCAGCCGGACAACGGACTTTACCTACGAGCAGTACTTC. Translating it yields CASSRTTDFTYEQYF.

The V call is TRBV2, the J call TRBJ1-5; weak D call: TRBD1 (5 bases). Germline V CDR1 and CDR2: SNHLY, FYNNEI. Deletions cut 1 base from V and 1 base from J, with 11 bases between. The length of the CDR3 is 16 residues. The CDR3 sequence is CASSEDGGGSNQPQHF. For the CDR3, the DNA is TGTGCCAGCAGTGAAGACGGGGGAGGCAGCAATCAGCCCCAGCATTTT. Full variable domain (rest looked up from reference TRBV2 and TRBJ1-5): EPEVTQTPSHQVTQMGQEVILRCVPISNHLYFYWYRQILGQKVEFLVSFYNNEISEKSEIFDDQFSVERPDGSNFTLKIRSTKLEDSAMYFCASSEDGGGSNQPQHFGDGTRLSIL.

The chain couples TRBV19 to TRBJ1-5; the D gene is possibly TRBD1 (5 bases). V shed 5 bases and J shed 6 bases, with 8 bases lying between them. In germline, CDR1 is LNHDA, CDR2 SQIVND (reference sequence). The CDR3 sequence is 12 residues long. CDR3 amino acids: CASSAQGQPQHF. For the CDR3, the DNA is TGTGCCAGTAGTGCCCAGGGTCAGCCCCAGCATTTT.

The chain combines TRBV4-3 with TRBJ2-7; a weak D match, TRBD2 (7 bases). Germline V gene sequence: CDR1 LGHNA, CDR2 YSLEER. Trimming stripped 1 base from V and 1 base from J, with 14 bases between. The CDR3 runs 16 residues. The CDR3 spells CASSQGPSGTSYEQYF. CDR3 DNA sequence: TGCGCCAGCAGCCAAGGGCCCAGCGGGACATCCTACGAGCAGTACTTC.

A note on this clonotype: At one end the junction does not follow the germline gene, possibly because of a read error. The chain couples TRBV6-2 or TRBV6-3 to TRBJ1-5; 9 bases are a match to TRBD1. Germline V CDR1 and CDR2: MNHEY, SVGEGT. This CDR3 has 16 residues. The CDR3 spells CAGSSPQGQGDQPQHF. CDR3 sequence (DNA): TGTGCCGGCAGTTCGCCACAGGGACAGGGAGATCAGCCCCAGCATTTT.

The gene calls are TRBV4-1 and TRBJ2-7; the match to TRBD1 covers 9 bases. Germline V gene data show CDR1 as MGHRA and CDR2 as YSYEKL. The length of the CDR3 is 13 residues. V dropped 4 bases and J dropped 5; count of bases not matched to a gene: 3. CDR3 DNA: TGCGCCAGCAGCCGGAACAGGGGGCACGAGCAGTACTTC. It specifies CASSRNRGHEQYF.

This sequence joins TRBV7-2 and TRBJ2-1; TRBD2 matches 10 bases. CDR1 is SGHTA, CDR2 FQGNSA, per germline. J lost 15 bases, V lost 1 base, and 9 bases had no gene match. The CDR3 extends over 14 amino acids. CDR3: CASSLVPLAGLLFF. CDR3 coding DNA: TGTGCCAGCAGCTTAGTCCCACTAGCGGGACTTCTGTTCTTC.

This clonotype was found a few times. The CDR3: CASSWDSYEQYF. As DNA, the CDR3 is TGTGCCAGCAGCTGGGACAGCTACGAGCAGTACTTC. This chain uses TRBV5-6 with TRBJ2-7; 7 bases are shared with TRBD1. There are 12 residues in the CDR3. In germline, CDR1 is SGHDT, CDR2 YYEEEE. After removal of 3 bases from V and 3 bases from J, the junction contained 0 bases not matched to a gene.

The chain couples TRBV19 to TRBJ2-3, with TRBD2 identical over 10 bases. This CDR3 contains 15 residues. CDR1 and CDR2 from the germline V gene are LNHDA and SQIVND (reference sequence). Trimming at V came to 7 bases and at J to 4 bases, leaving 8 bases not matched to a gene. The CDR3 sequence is CASIDPGLASDTQYF. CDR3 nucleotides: TGTGCCAGTATAGACCCGGGACTAGCGTCAGATACGCAGTATTTT.

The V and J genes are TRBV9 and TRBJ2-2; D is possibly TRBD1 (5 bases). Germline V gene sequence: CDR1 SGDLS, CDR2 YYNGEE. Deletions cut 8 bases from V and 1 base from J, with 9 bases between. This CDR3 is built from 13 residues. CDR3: CASSGWNTGELFF. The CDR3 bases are TGTGCCAGTTCAGGGTGGAACACCGGGGAGCTGTTTTTT. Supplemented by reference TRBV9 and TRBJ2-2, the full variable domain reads DSGVTQTPKHLITATGQRVTLRCSPRSGDLSVYWYQQSLDQGLQFLIQYYNGEERAKGNILERFSAQQFPDLHSELNLSSLELGDSALYFCASSGWNTGELFFGEGSRLTVL.

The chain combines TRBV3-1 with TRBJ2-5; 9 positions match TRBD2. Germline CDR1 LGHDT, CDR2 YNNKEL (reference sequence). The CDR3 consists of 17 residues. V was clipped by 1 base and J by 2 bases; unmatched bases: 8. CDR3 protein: CASSQAHRLAEQETQYF. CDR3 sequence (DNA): TGTGCCAGCAGCCAAGCTCACAGACTAGCGGAACAAGAGACCCAGTACTTC.

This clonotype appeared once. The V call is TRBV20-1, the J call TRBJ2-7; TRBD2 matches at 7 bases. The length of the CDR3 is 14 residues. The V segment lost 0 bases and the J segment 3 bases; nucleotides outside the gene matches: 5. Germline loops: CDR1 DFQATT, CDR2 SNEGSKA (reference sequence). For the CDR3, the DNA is TGCAGTGCTAGAGATCAGGCTAGCGGCTACGAGCAGTACTTC. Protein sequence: CSARDQASGYEQYF.

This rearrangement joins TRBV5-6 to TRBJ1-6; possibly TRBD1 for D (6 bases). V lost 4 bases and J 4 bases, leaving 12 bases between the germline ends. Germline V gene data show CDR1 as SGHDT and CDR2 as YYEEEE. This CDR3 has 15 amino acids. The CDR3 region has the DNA TGTGCCAGCAGCAATGACAGGAGTTATAATTCACCCCTCCACTTT. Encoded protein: CASSNDRSYNSPLHF. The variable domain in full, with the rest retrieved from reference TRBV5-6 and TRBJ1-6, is DAGVTQSPTHLIKTRGQQVTLRCSPKSGHDTVSWYQQALGQGPQFIFQYYEEEERQRGNFPDRFSGHQFPNYSSELNVNALLLGDSALYLCASSNDRSYNSPLHFGNGTRLTVT.

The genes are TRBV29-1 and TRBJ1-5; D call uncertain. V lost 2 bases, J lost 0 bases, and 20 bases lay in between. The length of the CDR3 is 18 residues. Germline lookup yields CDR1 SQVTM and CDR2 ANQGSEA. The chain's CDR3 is CSVELDSHTPYSNQPQHF. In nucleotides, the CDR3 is TGCAGCGTTGAATTGGATTCACATACCCCATATAGCAATCAGCCCCAGCATTTT.

CDR3 sequence reads: CASSPPTQYANTDTQYF. CDR3 DNA: TGTGCCAGCAGCCCTCCCACTCAGTACGCCAACACAGATACGCAGTATTTT. The rearrangement links TRBV9 to TRBJ2-3; D is ambiguous. Germline values: CDR1 SGDLS, CDR2 YYNGEE. This CDR3 spans 17 amino acids. V gave up 4 bases and J gave up 2 bases, with 20 bases separating them.

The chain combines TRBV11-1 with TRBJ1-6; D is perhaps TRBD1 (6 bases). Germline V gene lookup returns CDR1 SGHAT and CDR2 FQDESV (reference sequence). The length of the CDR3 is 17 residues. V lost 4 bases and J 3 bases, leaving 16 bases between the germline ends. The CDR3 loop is CASSYRPRQDYNSPLHF. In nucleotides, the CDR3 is TGTGCCAGCAGCTACCGCCCGCGACAGGACTATAATTCACCCCTCCACTTT.

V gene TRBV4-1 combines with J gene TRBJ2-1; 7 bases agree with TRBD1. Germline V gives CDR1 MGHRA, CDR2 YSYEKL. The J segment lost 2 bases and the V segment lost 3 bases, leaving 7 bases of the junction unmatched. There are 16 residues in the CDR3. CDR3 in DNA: TGCGCCAGCAGCCATAAAGACAGGGCCCCCTACAATGAGCAGTTCTTC. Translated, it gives CASSHKDRAPYNEQFF.

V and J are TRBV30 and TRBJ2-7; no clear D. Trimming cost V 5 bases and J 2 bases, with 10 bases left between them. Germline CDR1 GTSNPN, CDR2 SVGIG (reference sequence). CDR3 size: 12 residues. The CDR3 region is CAWARDPYEQYF. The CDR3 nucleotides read TGTGCCTGGGCGAGAGACCCCTACGAGCAGTACTTC.

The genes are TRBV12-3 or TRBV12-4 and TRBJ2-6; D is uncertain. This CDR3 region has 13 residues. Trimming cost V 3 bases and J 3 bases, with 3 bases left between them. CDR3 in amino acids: CASSFGGANVLTF. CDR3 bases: TGTGCCAGCAGTTTTGGTGGGGCCAACGTCCTGACTTTC.

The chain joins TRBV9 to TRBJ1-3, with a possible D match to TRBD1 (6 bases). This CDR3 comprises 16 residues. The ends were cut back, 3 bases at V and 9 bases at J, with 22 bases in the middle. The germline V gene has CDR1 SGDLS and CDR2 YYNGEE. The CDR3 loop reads CASSDRGGGQESTIYF. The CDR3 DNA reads TGTGCCAGCAGCGATCGAGGGGGGGGCCAGGAAAGCACCATATATTTT. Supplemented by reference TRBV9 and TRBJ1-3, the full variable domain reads DSGVTQTPKHLITATGQRVTLRCSPRSGDLSVYWYQQSLDQGLQFLIQYYNGEERAKGNILERFSAQQFPDLHSELNLSSLELGDSALYFCASSDRGGGQESTIYFGEGSWLTVV.

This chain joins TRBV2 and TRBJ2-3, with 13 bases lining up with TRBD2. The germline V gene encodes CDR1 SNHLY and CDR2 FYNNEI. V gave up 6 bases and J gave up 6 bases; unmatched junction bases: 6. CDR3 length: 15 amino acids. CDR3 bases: TGTGCCAGCAGGGAGACTAGCGGGAGGTTGGATACGCAGTATTTT. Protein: CASRETSGRLDTQYF.

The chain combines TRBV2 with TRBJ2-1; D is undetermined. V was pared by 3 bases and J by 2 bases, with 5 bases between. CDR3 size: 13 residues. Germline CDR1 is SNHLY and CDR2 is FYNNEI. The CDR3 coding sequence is TGTGCCAGCAGTGAGGGTACCTACAATGAGCAGTTCTTC. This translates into CASSEGTYNEQFF. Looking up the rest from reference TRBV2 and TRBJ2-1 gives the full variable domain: EPEVTQTPSHQVTQMGQEVILRCVPISNHLYFYWYRQILGQKVEFLVSFYNNEISEKSEIFDDQFSVERPDGSNFTLKIRSTKLEDSAMYFCASSEGTYNEQFFGPGTRLTVL.